These 20 T cell receptor beta chains came from one sample sequenced in a study of vaccination and CD4 T cells after COVID-19. An Oncomine TCR Beta short-read assay was used to sequence the DNA from cultured CD4+ T cells. TCRdb re-called the PCR reads with MiXCR, one entry per CDR3 protein. The table includes 8,500 to 10,000 distinct CDR3 sequences, approximately 22% detected once. The treatment was: approximately nine-day PBMC culture with coronavirus spike peptide pools or control peptides (ViraFEST assay). The antigens for these receptors are not known. Sequenced: cultured CD4+ T cells from blood. Source of these receptors: a human donor with COVID-19.

The chain carries TRBV12-3 or TRBV12-4 and TRBJ2-2; 7 nucleotides agree with TRBD1. With 8 bases clipped from V and 2 bases from J, the junction kept 11 bases outside the gene matches. The CDR3 totals 16 residues. The CDR3 here is CASGVGTDYNTGELFF. In nucleotides, the CDR3 is TGTGCCAGCGGCGTAGGGACAGATTATAACACCGGGGAGCTGTTTTTT.

The V and J genes are TRBV6-1 and TRBJ2-1; no clear D gene. This CDR3 comprises 13 residues. The V end was cut by 5 bases, the J end by 5 bases, with 10 bases between. Germline V gene data show CDR1 as MNHNS and CDR2 as SASEGT. The CDR3 region is CASSRTPDNEQFF. The CDR3 bases are TGTGCCAGCAGTCGGACCCCAGACAATGAGCAGTTCTTC.

This chain uses TRBV5-4 with TRBJ2-7; D remains ambiguous. CDR1 SGHNT and CDR2 YYREEE come from the germline V gene (reference sequence). The length of the CDR3 is 13 residues. V shed 5 bases and J shed 3 bases, with 12 bases lying between them. The CDR3 reads CASSDPSNYEQYF. CDR3 sequence (DNA): TGTGCCAGCAGTGACCCTAGTAACTACGAGCAGTACTTC. The entire variable domain, with the rest obtained from reference TRBV5-4 and TRBJ2-7, is as follows: ETGVTQSPTHLIKTRGQQVTLRCSSQSGHNTVSWYQQALGQGPQFIFQYYREEENGRGNFPPRFSGLQFPNYSSELNVNALELDDSALYLCASSDPSNYEQYFGPGTRLTVT.

This clonotype was counted only a few times. CDR3 amino acids: CAWTIQGGVSTDTQYF. The DNA of the CDR3 is TGTGCCTGGACGATACAGGGAGGGGTTAGCACAGATACGCAGTATTTT. This sequence joins TRBV30 and TRBJ2-3; D may be TRBD2 (7 bases). In germline, CDR1 is GTSNPN, CDR2 SVGIG (reference sequence). This CDR3 spans 16 amino acids. Trimming pared 4 bases from V and 0 bases from J, leaving 17 bases between.

Only a few counts were recorded for this clonotype. The genes are TRBV7-2 and TRBJ1-6; TRBD1 is a possible D gene (5 bases). Trimming removed 5 bases at V and 10 bases at J, with 9 bases between. CDR3 size: 12 residues. CDR1 is SGHTA, CDR2 FQGNSA, per germline. CDR3 residues: CASSPKGSPLHF. The DNA of the CDR3 is TGTGCCAGCAGCCCAAAGGGGTCACCCCTCCACTTT.

This clonotype was found a few times. The chain employs TRBV19 and TRBJ1-3, with D possibly being TRBD1 (5 bases). V was clipped by 11 bases and J by 0 bases, with 14 bases between them. Germline V gives CDR1 LNHDA, CDR2 SQIVND (reference sequence). The CDR3 length is 14 residues. The CDR3 protein is CACRGQPSGNTIYF. The CDR3 region has the DNA TGTGCCTGCCGGGGCCAGCCCTCTGGAAACACCATATATTTT.

The genes are TRBV12-3 or TRBV12-4 and TRBJ1-1, with D maybe TRBD1 (6 bases). This CDR3 region has 14 residues. V dropped 6 bases and J dropped 5 bases, with 16 bases sitting between them. CDR3 region: CASSPSAGVTEAFF. CDR3 DNA: TGTGCCAGCAGCCCTTCGGCAGGGGTGACTGAAGCTTTCTTT.

This chain joins TRBV27 and TRBJ1-4, with TRBD1 matching over 10 bases. The CDR3 covers 16 residues. V was pared by 4 bases and J by 7 bases, with 9 bases of the junction left unmatched. Germline CDR1 and CDR2: MNHEY and SMNVEV (reference sequence). CDR3: CASSSGTGVVGEKLFF. The CDR3, as DNA: TGTGCCAGCAGTTCCGGGACAGGGGTGGTGGGTGAAAAACTGTTTTTT.

This clonotype was counted between two and nine times. The genes are TRBV29-1 and TRBJ2-7; unclear D gene. V was trimmed by 4 bases and J by 4 bases, leaving 14 bases between them. Germline V gene sequence: CDR1 SQVTM, CDR2 ANQGSEA. The CDR3 contains 13 residues. The CDR3 spells CSVGRHPAYEQYF. The CDR3, as DNA: TGCAGCGTTGGGAGACACCCGGCGTACGAGCAGTACTTC.

This clonotype turned up a few times. The chain recombines TRBV29-1 with TRBJ2-3; 7 bases fit TRBD2. This CDR3 has 13 residues. CDR1 SQVTM and CDR2 ANQGSEA come from the germline V gene. The J segment lost 11 bases and the V segment lost 1 base, leaving 9 bases of the junction unmatched. This CDR3 is CSVEARPGLLQYF. DNA for the CDR3: TGCAGCGTTGAAGCCCGGCCGGGACTACTGCAGTATTTT.

By its share, this clonotype is medium-sized. The gene calls are TRBV6-2 or TRBV6-3 and TRBJ2-3, with TRBD2 as a possible D gene (6 bases). This CDR3 is 15 amino acids long. V was cut by 0 bases and J by 4 bases, with 11 bases left in between. Germline V gene data show CDR1 as MNHEY and CDR2 as SVGEGT. The CDR3: CASSYSAGLSDTQYF. CDR3 in DNA: TGTGCCAGCAGTTACTCGGCGGGGCTCTCAGATACGCAGTATTTT.

This clonotype was found a few times. The chain is built from TRBV19 and TRBJ1-5; D gene ambiguous. This CDR3 is 12 amino acids long. V gave up 6 bases and J gave up 7 bases, with 10 bases separating them. The germline V gene has CDR1 LNHDA and CDR2 SQIVND (reference sequence). The CDR3 protein is CASSTIPQPQHF. For the CDR3, the DNA is TGTGCCAGTAGCACCATTCCACAGCCCCAGCATTTT.

The rearrangement uses TRBV7-9 and TRBJ1-3; tentatively, D is TRBD1 (5 bases). Germline lookup yields CDR1 SEHNR and CDR2 FQNEAQ (reference sequence). This CDR3 is 16 amino acids long. Trimming shortened V by 5 bases and J by 0 bases, and 14 bases separated the two germline ends. This CDR3 reads CASSNPGGISGNTIYF. CDR3 in DNA: TGTGCCAGCAGCAACCCCGGGGGGATCTCTGGAAACACCATATATTTT.

This clonotype has more than one count but fewer than ten. The chain has TRBV25-1 and TRBJ2-5; D may be TRBD2 (6 bases). Trimming took off 4 bases at V and 2 bases at J, with 14 bases between the two ends. Germline loops: CDR1 MGHDK, CDR2 SYGVNS. This CDR3 region has 15 residues. CDR3 loop: CASSVHGGVQETQYF. CDR3 nucleotide sequence: TGTGCCAGCAGTGTTCACGGCGGGGTGCAAGAGACCCAGTACTTC.

This clonotype has just a few counts. The rearrangement uses TRBV7-2 and TRBJ2-1, with D perhaps TRBD2 (7 bases). This CDR3 contains 14 residues. Per the germline V gene, CDR1 is SGHTA and CDR2 is FQGNSA. V was pared by 7 bases and J by 2 bases, with 12 bases between. CDR3 DNA sequence: TGTGCCAGCACGGAGGGGGGGACCTACAATGAGCAGTTCTTC. Protein: CASTEGGTYNEQFF.

J is TRBJ1-1 and V is TRBV4-1, with a possible D match to TRBD1 (6 bases). Germline values: CDR1 MGHRA, CDR2 YSYEKL. V lost 3 bases and J 3 bases, leaving 14 bases between the germline ends. The CDR3 contains 15 residues. The CDR3 region is CASSHLLRGDTEAFF. The CDR3 nucleotides read TGCGCCAGCAGCCACCTCTTAAGGGGGGACACTGAAGCTTTCTTT.

This clonotype was recorded a few times. The chain joins TRBV6-5 to TRBJ1-6; the D is unclear. Per germline, CDR1 MNHEY and CDR2 SVGAGI. Trimming shortened V by 5 bases and J by 10 bases, and 12 bases separated the two germline ends. The CDR3 consists of 13 residues. The CDR3 DNA reads TGTGCCAGCAGTCAGTCGACGGGATCACCCCTCCACTTT. It yields the protein CASSQSTGSPLHF.

The V and J genes are TRBV19 and TRBJ1-3; possibly TRBD1 for D (5 bases). V shed 5 bases and J shed 0 bases, with 11 bases lying between them. Germline V gives CDR1 LNHDA, CDR2 SQIVND (reference sequence). This CDR3 has 15 amino acids. CDR3 residues: CASSEAGPSGNTIYF. CDR3 DNA sequence: TGTGCCAGTAGTGAGGCAGGGCCCTCTGGAAACACCATATATTTT.

This chain connects TRBV12-3 or TRBV12-4 to TRBJ1-1, with a weak D call TRBD1 (6 bases). The CDR3 is made up of 15 amino acids. The germline V and J ends were trimmed by 2 bases and 1 base, with 11 bases remaining between them. Written as DNA, the CDR3 is TGTGCCAGCAGTTTAACGGGGGCAAGGAACACTGAAGCTTTCTTT. This translates into CASSLTGARNTEAFF.

This clonotype was seen more than once but under ten times. The genes are TRBV5-6 and TRBJ2-5, with 8 bases lining up with TRBD2. V was clipped by 4 bases and J by 1 base; unmatched bases: 9. There are 16 residues in the CDR3. Germline V gene lookup returns CDR1 SGHDT and CDR2 YYEEEE. The CDR3 here is CASSPSGLAGQETQYF. The CDR3 DNA reads TGTGCCAGCAGCCCCTCAGGGCTAGCGGGCCAAGAGACCCAGTACTTC.